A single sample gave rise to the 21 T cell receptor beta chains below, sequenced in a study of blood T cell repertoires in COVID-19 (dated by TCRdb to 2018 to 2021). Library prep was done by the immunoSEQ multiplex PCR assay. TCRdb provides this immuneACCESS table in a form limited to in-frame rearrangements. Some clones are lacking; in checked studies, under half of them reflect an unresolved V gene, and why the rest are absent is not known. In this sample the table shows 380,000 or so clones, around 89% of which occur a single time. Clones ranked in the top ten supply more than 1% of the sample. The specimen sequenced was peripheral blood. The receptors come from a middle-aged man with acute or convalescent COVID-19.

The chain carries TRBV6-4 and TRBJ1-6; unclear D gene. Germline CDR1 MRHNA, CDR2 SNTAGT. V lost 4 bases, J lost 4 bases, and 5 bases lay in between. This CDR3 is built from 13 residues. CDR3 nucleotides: TGTGCCAGCAGTGCCCAATATAATTCACCCCTCCACTTT. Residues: CASSAQYNSPLHF.

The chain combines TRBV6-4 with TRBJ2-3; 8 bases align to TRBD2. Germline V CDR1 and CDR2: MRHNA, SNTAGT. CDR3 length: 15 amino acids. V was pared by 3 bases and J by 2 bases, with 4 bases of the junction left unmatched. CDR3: CASSEGSGDTDTQYF. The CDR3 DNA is TGTGCCAGCAGTGAAGGTAGCGGGGACACAGATACGCAGTATTTT.

CDR3 nucleotide sequence: TGTGCCAGTAGTCCCGGGACAGATTACAATGAGCAGTTCTTC. The encoded protein is CASSPGTDYNEQFF. This chain joins TRBV19 and TRBJ2-1; TRBD1 aligns across 7 bases. This CDR3 spans 14 amino acids. V was pared by 5 bases and J by 4 bases, with 5 bases of the junction left unmatched. Germline values: CDR1 LNHDA, CDR2 SQIVND (reference sequence).

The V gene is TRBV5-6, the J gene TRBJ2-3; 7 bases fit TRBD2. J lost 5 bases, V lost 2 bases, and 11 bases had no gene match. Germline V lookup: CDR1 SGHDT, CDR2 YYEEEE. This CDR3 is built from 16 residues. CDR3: CASSFLTSSVGDTQYF. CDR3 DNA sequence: TGTGCCAGCAGCTTCCTGACTAGCTCGGTGGGAGATACGCAGTATTTT. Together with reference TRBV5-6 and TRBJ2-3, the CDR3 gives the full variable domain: DAGVTQSPTHLIKTRGQQVTLRCSPKSGHDTVSWYQQALGQGPQFIFQYYEEEERQRGNFPDRFSGHQFPNYSSELNVNALLLGDSALYLCASSFLTSSVGDTQYFGPGTRLTVL.

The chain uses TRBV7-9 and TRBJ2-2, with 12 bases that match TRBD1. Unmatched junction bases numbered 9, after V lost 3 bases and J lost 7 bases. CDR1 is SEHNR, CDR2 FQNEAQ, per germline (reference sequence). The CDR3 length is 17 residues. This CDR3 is CASSFAKGQGADGELFF. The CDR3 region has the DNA TGTGCCAGCAGCTTCGCGAAGGGACAGGGGGCCGACGGGGAGCTGTTTTTT.

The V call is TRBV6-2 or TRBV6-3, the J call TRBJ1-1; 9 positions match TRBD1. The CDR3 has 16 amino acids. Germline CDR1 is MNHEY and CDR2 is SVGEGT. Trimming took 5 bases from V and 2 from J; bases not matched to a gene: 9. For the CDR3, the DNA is TGTGCCAGCAGTCCGGGACAGGGTCATTTAAACACTGAAGCTTTCTTT. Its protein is CASSPGQGHLNTEAFF.

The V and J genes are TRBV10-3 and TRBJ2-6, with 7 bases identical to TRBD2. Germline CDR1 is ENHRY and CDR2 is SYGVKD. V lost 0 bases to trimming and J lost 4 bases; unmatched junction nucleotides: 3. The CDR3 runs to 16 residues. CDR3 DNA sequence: TGTGCCATCAGTGAGTCGGGAGGGGCCGGGGCCAACGTCCTGACTTTC. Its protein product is CAISESGGAGANVLTF.

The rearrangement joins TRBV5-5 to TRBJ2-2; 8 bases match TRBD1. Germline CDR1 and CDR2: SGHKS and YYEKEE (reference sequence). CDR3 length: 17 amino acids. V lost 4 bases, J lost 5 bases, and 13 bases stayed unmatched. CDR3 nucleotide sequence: TGTGCCAGCAGCCCCCGGAAAGGACAGGGTGGGACCGGGGAGCTGTTTTTT. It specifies CASSPRKGQGGTGELFF.

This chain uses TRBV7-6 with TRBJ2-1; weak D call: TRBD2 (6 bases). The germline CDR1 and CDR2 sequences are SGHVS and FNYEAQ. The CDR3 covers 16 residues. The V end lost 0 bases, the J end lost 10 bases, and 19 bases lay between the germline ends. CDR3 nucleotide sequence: TGTGCCAGCAGCTTAGCCTCCGGGGGAAGTTCGTTGGAGCAGTTCTTC. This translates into CASSLASGGSSLEQFF.

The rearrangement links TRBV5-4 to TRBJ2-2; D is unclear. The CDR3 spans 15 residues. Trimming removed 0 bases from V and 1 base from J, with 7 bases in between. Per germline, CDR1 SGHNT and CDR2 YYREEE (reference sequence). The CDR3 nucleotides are TGTGCCAGCAGCTTGGGAGGCAGGAACACCGGGGAGCTGTTTTTT. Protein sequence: CASSLGGRNTGELFF.

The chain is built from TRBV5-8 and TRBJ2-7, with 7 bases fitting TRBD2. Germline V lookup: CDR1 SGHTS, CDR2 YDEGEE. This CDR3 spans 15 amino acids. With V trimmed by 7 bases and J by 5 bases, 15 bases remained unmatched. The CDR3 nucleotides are TGTGCCAGCCCCGCGGGGGAGCGGAGAAGGAACGAGCAGTACTTC. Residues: CASPAGERRRNEQYF.

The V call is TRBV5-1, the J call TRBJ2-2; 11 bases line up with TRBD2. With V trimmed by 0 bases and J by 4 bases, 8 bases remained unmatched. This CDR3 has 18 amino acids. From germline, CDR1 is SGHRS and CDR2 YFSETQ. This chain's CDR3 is CASSLVSSGGLSTGELFF. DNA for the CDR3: TGCGCCAGCAGCTTGGTGTCTAGCGGGGGGTTAAGCACCGGGGAGCTGTTTTTT.

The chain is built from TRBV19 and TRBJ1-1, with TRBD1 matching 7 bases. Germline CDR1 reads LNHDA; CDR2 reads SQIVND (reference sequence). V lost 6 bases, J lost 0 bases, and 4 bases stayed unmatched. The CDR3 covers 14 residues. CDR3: CASRGQPLNTEAFF. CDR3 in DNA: TGTGCCAGTAGGGGACAGCCGTTGAACACTGAAGCTTTCTTT.

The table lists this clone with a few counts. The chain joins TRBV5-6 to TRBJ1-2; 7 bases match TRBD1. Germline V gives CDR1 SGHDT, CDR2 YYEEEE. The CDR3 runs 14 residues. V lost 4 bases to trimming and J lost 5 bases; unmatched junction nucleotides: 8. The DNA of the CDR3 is TGTGCCAGCAGCCCAGACAGGGTTGGGTATGGCTACACCTTC. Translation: CASSPDRVGYGYTF.

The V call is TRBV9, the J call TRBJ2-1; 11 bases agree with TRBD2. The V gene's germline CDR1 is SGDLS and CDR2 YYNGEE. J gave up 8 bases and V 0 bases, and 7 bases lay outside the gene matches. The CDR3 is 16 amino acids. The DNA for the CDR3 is TGTGCCAGCAGCGTAGTTTTTAGCGGGAGGGCCCATGAGCAGTTCTTC. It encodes CASSVVFSGRAHEQFF.

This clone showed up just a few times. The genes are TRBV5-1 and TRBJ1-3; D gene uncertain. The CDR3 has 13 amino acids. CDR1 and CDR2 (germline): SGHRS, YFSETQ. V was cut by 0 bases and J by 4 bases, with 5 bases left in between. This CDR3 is CASSLDGGNTIYF. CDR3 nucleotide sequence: TGCGCCAGCAGCTTGGACGGGGGAAACACCATATATTTT.

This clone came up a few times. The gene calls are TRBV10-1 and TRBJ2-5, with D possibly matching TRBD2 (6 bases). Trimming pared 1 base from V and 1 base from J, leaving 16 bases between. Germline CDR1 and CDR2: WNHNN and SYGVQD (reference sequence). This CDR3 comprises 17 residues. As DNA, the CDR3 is TGCGCCAGCAGTGAGTTCCCCGACGGAGGGGCCCAAGAGACCCAGTACTTC. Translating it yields CASSEFPDGGAQETQYF.

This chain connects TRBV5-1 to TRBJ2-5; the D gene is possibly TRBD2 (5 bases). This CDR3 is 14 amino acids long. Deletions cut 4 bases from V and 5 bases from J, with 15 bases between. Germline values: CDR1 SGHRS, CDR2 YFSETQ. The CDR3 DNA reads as TGCGCCAGCAGCCCGGACGGGGTTAGTGAGACCCAGTACTTC. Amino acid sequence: CASSPDGVSETQYF. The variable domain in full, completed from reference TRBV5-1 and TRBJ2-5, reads KAGVTQTPRYLIKTRGQQVTLSCSPISGHRSVSWYQQTPGQGLQFLFEYFSETQRNKGNFPGRFSGRQFSNSRSEMNVSTLELGDSALYLCASSPDGVSETQYFGPGTRLLVL.

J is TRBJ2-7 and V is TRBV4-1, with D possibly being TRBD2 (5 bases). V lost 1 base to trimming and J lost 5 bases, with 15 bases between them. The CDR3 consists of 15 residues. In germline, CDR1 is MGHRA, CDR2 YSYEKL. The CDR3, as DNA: TGCGCCAGCAGCCAAGTAATGGGAGTCCCCAACGAGCAGTACTTC. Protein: CASSQVMGVPNEQYF.

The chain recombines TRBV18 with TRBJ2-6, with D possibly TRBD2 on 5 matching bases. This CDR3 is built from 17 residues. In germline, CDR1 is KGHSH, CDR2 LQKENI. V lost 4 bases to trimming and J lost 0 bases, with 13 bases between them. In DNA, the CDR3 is TGTGCCAGCTCACGAGAGGGCGGAGGCTCTGGGGCCAACGTCCTGACTTTC. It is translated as CASSREGGGSGANVLTF.

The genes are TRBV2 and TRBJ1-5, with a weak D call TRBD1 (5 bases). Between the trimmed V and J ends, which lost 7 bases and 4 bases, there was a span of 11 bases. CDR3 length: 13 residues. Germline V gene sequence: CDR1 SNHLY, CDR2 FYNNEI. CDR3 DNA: TGTGCCAGCAACTGGGGGGAGAATCAGCCCCAGCATTTT. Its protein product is CASNWGENQPQHF.